The 28 T cell receptor beta chains given below trace back to one sample, sequenced in a study of regulatory T cells in long-lasting Graves disease. Building of the TCR beta libraries involved iRepertoire HTBI primers and Arm-PCR of CDR3 regions. TCRdb reanalysed the multiplex PCR reads using MiXCR and keeps one entry per CDR3 protein. The data contain fewer than 550,000 distinct CDR3 sequences, more than 15% of them singletons. Time point reported: newly diagnosed GD, antithyroid drugs for less than 3 months. Generation of the TCR library employed RNA extracted from PBMCs. The same specimen was also included in a second study, on T cells in Graves' hyperthyroidism and ophthalmopathy.

Sequenced here: peripheral blood mononuclear cells (PBMCs), sampled at new diagnosis, from a patient treated with antithyroid drugs. Receptors were obtained from a middle-aged woman with Graves disease.

V and J are TRBV19 and TRBJ1-3; D call uncertain. This CDR3 has 15 residues. V lost 8 bases and J 3 bases, leaving 17 bases between the germline ends. Germline-derived CDR1 and CDR2 are LNHDA and SQIVND (reference sequence). The CDR3 nucleotides read TGTGCCAGTCGGGCGGAGGCAGGAGTTGGAAACACCATATATTTT. Translation: CASRAEAGVGNTIYF.

This clonotype was seen more than once but under ten times. The rearrangement links TRBV5-4 to TRBJ1-2; D is perhaps TRBD1 (5 bases). This CDR3 comprises 13 residues. Deletions cut 0 bases from V and 8 bases from J, with 11 bases between. Germline assignment: CDR1 SGHNT and CDR2 YYREEE (reference sequence). CDR3 nucleotide sequence: TGTGCCAGCAGCTTGGCAGGGATCGGGGGCTACACCTTC. Translation gives CASSLAGIGGYTF.

This clonotype was seen many times. V is TRBV2 and J is TRBJ1-2; unclear D gene. The CDR3 length is 15 residues. Germline CDR1 is SNHLY and CDR2 is FYNNEI. Trimming left V 8 bases short and J 6 bases short, with 22 bases between. As DNA, the CDR3 is TGTGCCAGCCGTGGGCAGGACTGGGCAGTTAATGGCTACACCTTC. It encodes CASRGQDWAVNGYTF. Full variable domain (rest looked up from reference TRBV2 and TRBJ1-2): EPEVTQTPSHQVTQMGQEVILRCVPISNHLYFYWYRQILGQKVEFLVSFYNNEISEKSEIFDDQFSVERPDGSNFTLKIRSTKLEDSAMYFCASRGQDWAVNGYTFGSGTRLTVV.

With regard to this clonotype: Since a much larger clone is just one base distant, this may be a read error. The CDR3 end shows no conserved phenylalanine or tryptophan, and so a read error is likely. The chain couples TRBV5-1 to TRBJ1-1; D is perhaps TRBD1 (5 bases). V was clipped by 2 bases and J by 1 base, with 12 bases between them. The CDR3 length is 15 residues. Germline CDR1 reads SGHRS; CDR2 reads YFSETQ. The CDR3, as DNA: TGCGCCAGCAGCTTCTCCGGGACCCCGAACACTGAAGCTTTCCTT. This codes for CASSFSGTPNTEAFL.

This clonotype was found many times. The chain combines TRBV12-3 or TRBV12-4 with TRBJ1-6; D not certain. V was cut by 2 bases and J by 7 bases, with 9 bases left in between. The CDR3 runs 14 residues. The CDR3 sequence is CASSLTGQNSPLHF. The CDR3 DNA reads as TGTGCCAGCAGTTTAACGGGCCAGAATTCACCCCTCCACTTT.

This clonotype came up once. This sequence joins TRBV6-1 and TRBJ2-2, with D unresolved. Germline V gives CDR1 MNHNS, CDR2 SASEGT. This CDR3 is built from 14 residues. V was cut by 3 bases and J by 4 bases, with 9 bases left in between. The CDR3 DNA reads as TGTGCCAGCAGTGAGGCCGTGGTCACCGGGGAGCTGTTTTTT. Translation gives CASSEAVVTGELFF.

This clonotype appeared many times. The chain joins TRBV6-1 to TRBJ2-5; the match to TRBD2 covers 11 bases. V was clipped by 3 bases and J by 3 bases; unmatched bases: 6. Germline loops: CDR1 MNHNS, CDR2 SASEGT. This CDR3 contains 16 residues. CDR3 nucleotide sequence: TGTGCCAGCAGTGACCCTAGCGGGGGGATTAAAGAGACCCAGTACTTC. Translating it yields CASSDPSGGIKETQYF.

This clonotype was detected many times. The chain couples TRBV13 to TRBJ1-2; maybe TRBD1 (6 bases). The CDR3 runs to 12 residues. Germline V gene lookup returns CDR1 PRHDT and CDR2 FYEKMQ (reference sequence). With 1 base removed from V and 10 bases from J, the gap between germline ends came to 10 bases. DNA for the CDR3: TGTGCCAGCAGCTTAGAAGGGGGTGTCTACACCTTC. This encodes CASSLEGGVYTF.

In this sample, this clonotype turned up many times. The genes are TRBV6-1 and TRBJ1-2; unclear D gene. There are 14 residues in the CDR3. Trimming left V 2 bases short and J 1 base short, with 8 bases between. Germline V gene lookup returns CDR1 MNHNS and CDR2 SASEGT. As DNA, the CDR3 is TGTGCCAGCAGTGAACGAGGCATTAACTATGGCTACACCTTC. It translates to CASSERGINYGYTF.

This clonotype was picked up many times. The chain is built from TRBV10-3 and TRBJ1-4; 8 positions agree with TRBD1. V lost 3 bases, J lost 8 bases, and 8 bases stayed unmatched. The CDR3 runs 15 residues. From germline, CDR1 is ENHRY and CDR2 SYGVKD. The chain's CDR3 is CAISDAGQGREKLFF. The CDR3 DNA sequence: TGTGCCATCAGTGACGCTGGACAGGGAAGAGAAAAACTGTTTTTT.

CDR3 sequence reads: CASTYPGGDGYTF. In nucleotides, the CDR3 is TGTGCCAGCACCTACCCCGGGGGAGATGGCTACACCTTC. The V and J genes are TRBV7-2 and TRBJ1-2, with D perhaps TRBD1 (5 bases). The CDR3 has 13 residues. Germline V gene lookup returns CDR1 SGHTA and CDR2 FQGNSA. The V end lost 7 bases, the J end lost 6 bases, and 15 bases lay between the germline ends.

The rearrangement links TRBV12-3 or TRBV12-4 to TRBJ1-3; tentative D call: TRBD1 (5 bases). The germline V and J ends were trimmed by 3 bases and 2 bases, with 8 bases remaining between them. This CDR3 region has 14 residues. In DNA form, the CDR3 reads TGTGCCAGCAGTTTCAGAGGGGCTGGAAACACCATATATTTT. Translation gives CASSFRGAGNTIYF.

Ten or more counts support this clonotype. The chain recombines TRBV28 with TRBJ1-1, with 7 nucleotides matching TRBD1. Germline CDR1 MDHEN, CDR2 SYDVKM. CDR3 length: 14 residues. The V and J ends lost 6 bases and 1 base, in that order; junction bases with no gene match: 5. CDR3 bases: TGTGCCAGCAGAGGGGGCCCGGGGAACACTGAAGCTTTCTTT. Its translation is CASRGGPGNTEAFF.

This rearrangement joins TRBV28 to TRBJ1-5, with D maybe TRBD1 (6 bases). This CDR3 region has 17 residues. The V end lost 3 bases, the J end lost 0 bases, and 15 bases lay between the germline ends. Germline V lookup: CDR1 MDHEN, CDR2 SYDVKM. Here the CDR3 DNA reads TGTGCCAGCAGTTTGGCACAGGGTTCCAATAGCAATCAGCCCCAGCATTTT. As protein: CASSLAQGSNSNQPQHF.

The V call is TRBV27, the J call TRBJ1-4; tentatively, D is TRBD1 (5 bases). Trimming stripped 4 bases from V and 5 bases from J, with 11 bases between. The germline gives CDR1 MNHEY, CDR2 SMNVEV (reference sequence). The CDR3 loop spans 14 amino acids. The CDR3 protein is CASSSGVLNEKLFF. The CDR3 DNA sequence: TGTGCCAGCAGTTCGGGGGTCCTAAATGAAAAACTGTTTTTT.

This clonotype was counted many times. The gene calls are TRBV7-9 and TRBJ2-3; D remains unclear. Trimming removed 3 bases at V and 5 bases at J, with 3 bases between. The V gene's germline CDR1 is SEHNR and CDR2 FQNEAQ (reference sequence). This CDR3 is 11 amino acids long. The CDR3 coding sequence is TGTGCCAGCAGCTTGGAAGATACGCAGTATTTT. Translated: CASSLEDTQYF.

This clonotype was seen a few times. This chain joins TRBV5-8 and TRBJ2-5; 8 nucleotides match TRBD2. Per germline, CDR1 SGHTS and CDR2 YDEGEE. V was clipped by 0 bases and J by 7 bases; unmatched bases: 5. The CDR3 runs to 14 residues. CDR3 sequence reads: CASSLANLAGTQYF. CDR3 DNA: TGTGCCAGCAGCTTGGCCAACCTAGCGGGGACCCAGTACTTC.

This clonotype was seen ten or more times. CDR3 nucleotides: TGCAGTGCTGGGGGGTTGGGCTATGGCTACACCTTC. Translated: CSAGGLGYGYTF. The chain has TRBV20-1 and TRBJ1-2; possibly TRBD1 for D (5 bases). Germline assignment: CDR1 DFQATT and CDR2 SNEGSKA (reference sequence). The CDR3 consists of 12 residues. V gave up 5 bases and J gave up 4 bases, with 11 bases separating them.

Many counts were recorded for this clonotype. DNA for the CDR3: TGTGCCAGCAGTCCTCAGGACAGGGGGATTGAACAGCCCCAGCATTTT. Its translation: CASSPQDRGIEQPQHF. The chain carries TRBV2 and TRBJ1-5, with 10 bases aligning to TRBD1. Germline V lookup: CDR1 SNHLY, CDR2 FYNNEI. J was trimmed by 7 bases and V by 5 bases; bases with no gene match: 11. This CDR3 spans 16 amino acids.

This clonotype was seen many times. The rearrangement joins TRBV29-1 to TRBJ2-3, with 7 bases identical to TRBD2. The germline gives CDR1 SQVTM, CDR2 ANQGSEA. V shed 7 bases and J 2 bases; nucleotides not matched to a gene: 12. The CDR3 is 15 amino acids. In nucleotides, the CDR3 is TGCAGCGCGGTATTGGGGCGGGGGACCACAGATACGCAGTATTTT. Amino acid sequence: CSAVLGRGTTDTQYF.

The V call is TRBV5-1, the J call TRBJ1-2; D not certain. CDR3 size: 14 residues. Germline CDR1 is SGHRS and CDR2 is YFSETQ. Trimming stripped 1 base from V and 6 bases from J, with 13 bases between. Here the CDR3 DNA reads TGCGCCAGCAGCTTGTCTATGGGCCTTCATGGCTACACCTTC. Translated: CASSLSMGLHGYTF.

This clonotype was detected many times. V gene TRBV29-1 combines with J gene TRBJ1-2; TRBD1 aligns across 7 bases. The CDR3 spans 19 residues. The V gene end was trimmed by 1 base and the J gene end by 1 base; junction bases not matched to a gene: 18. The germline CDR1 and CDR2 sequences are SQVTM and ANQGSEA. The CDR3 nucleotides read TGCAGCGTTGAAGCGGCGGACAGGCCTCAATCCCTTTTTAACTATGGCTACACCTTC. Residues: CSVEAADRPQSLFNYGYTF.

This clonotype was seen at least ten times. The genes are TRBV30 and TRBJ2-3; 11 bases agree with TRBD2. CDR3 length equals 13 residues. The V and J ends lost 5 bases and 3 bases, in that order; junction bases with no gene match: 1. CDR1 is GTSNPN and CDR2 is SVGIG in the germline V gene (reference sequence). In DNA, the CDR3 is TGTGCCTGGTCTAGCGGGGGGACAGATACGCAGTATTTT. Its translation: CAWSSGGTDTQYF.

There are a few counts of this clonotype. CDR3 residues: CASSQSGTGHGYTF. CDR3 coding DNA: TGTGCCAGCAGCCAATCTGGGACAGGGCATGGCTACACCTTC. The chain is built from TRBV3-1 and TRBJ1-2; TRBD1 agrees at 9 bases. The ends lost 2 bases at V and 6 bases at J; junction bases unmatched: 4. Germline V CDR1 and CDR2: LGHDT, YNNKEL (reference sequence). The CDR3 has 14 amino acids.

Only one count was recorded for this clonotype. V and J are TRBV6-1 and TRBJ1-3; tentative D call: TRBD1 (5 bases). Germline V gene data show CDR1 as MNHNS and CDR2 as SASEGT. This CDR3 is built from 16 residues. V dropped 2 bases and J dropped 0 bases, with 11 bases sitting between them. DNA for the CDR3: TGTGCCAGCAGTGAAATGAAGGGACGCTCTGGAAACACCATATATTTT. Amino acid sequence: CASSEMKGRSGNTIYF.

In this sample, this clonotype turned up a few times. The rearrangement links TRBV10-3 to TRBJ1-1; D remains ambiguous. The germline V gene encodes CDR1 ENHRY and CDR2 SYGVKD. The CDR3 extends over 13 amino acids. V lost 2 bases and J lost 5, with 9 bases in between. DNA for the CDR3: TGTGCCATCAGTGAGAGCGGTCGGACTGAAGCTTTCTTT. Its translation is CAISESGRTEAFF.

Only a few counts were recorded for this clonotype. The chain recombines TRBV27 with TRBJ1-6; no clear D. Germline V gene data show CDR1 as MNHEY and CDR2 as SMNVEV (reference sequence). V lost 0 bases, J lost 9 bases, and 9 bases lay in between. CDR3 length: 14 amino acids. CDR3 nucleotide sequence: TGTGCCAGCAGTTTATCCCCGCTTCGTTCACCCCTCCACTTT. It specifies CASSLSPLRSPLHF.

This clonotype was counted between two and nine times. This sequence joins TRBV29-1 and TRBJ2-3; D is tentatively TRBD1 or TRBD2 (6 bases each). The CDR3 runs to 16 residues. CDR1 and CDR2 (germline): SQVTM, ANQGSEA. V lost 4 bases, J lost 5 bases, and 22 bases lay in between. The CDR3 sequence: CSVAKGGRADRDTQYF. CDR3 sequence (DNA): TGCAGCGTTGCCAAGGGGGGTAGGGCAGACAGAGATACGCAGTATTTT.